The text below deals with one T cell receptor (beta chain). Every donor was a healthy Caucasian. These data come from a study of identical twins. The V gene's germline CDR1 is LNHDA and CDR2 SQIVND (reference sequence). This CDR3 contains 15 residues. Deletions cut 7 bases from V and 4 bases from J, with 19 bases between. Template switching introduced a universal primer site, and the cDNA bore unique molecular identifiers. MiXCR, applied by TCRdb to the 5' RACE reads, yields one record per CDR3 protein. The table has more than 1.5 million distinct CDR3 sequences, around 33% seen once. This chain connects TRBV19 to TRBJ1-2, with D possibly TRBD1 on 6 matching bases. The sequencing sample was made of cord blood. The sequence came from a newborn girl in good health. The chain's CDR3 is CASTKDSPPRYGYTF. The CDR3 region has the DNA TGTGCCAGTACCAAGGACAGCCCTCCGCGCTATGGCTACACCTTC.